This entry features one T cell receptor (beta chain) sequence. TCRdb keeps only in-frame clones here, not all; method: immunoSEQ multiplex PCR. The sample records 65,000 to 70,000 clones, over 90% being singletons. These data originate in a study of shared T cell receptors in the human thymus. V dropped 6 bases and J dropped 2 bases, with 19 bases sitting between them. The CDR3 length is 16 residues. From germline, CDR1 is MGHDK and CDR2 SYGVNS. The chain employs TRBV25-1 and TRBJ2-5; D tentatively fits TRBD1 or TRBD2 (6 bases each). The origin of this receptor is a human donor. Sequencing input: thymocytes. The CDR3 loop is CASRVGTTGAQETQYF. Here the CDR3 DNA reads TGTGCCAGCAGAGTGGGGACAACGGGGGCTCAAGAGACCCAGTACTTC.